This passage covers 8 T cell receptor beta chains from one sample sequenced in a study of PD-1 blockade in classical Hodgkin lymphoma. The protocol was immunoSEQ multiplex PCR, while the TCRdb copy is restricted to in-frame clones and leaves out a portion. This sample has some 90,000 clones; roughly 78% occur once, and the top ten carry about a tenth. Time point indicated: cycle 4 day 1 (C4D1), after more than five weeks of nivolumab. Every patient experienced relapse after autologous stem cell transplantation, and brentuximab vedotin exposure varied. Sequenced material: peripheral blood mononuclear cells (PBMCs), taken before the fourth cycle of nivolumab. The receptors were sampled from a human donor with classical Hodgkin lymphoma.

CDR3 protein: CASSLPPGEETQYF. The CDR3 coding sequence is TGTGCCAGCAGTTTACCCCCTGGGGAAGAGACCCAGTACTTC. The V and J genes are TRBV28 and TRBJ2-5; D remains ambiguous. The V end lost 2 bases, the J end lost 3 bases, and 10 bases lay between the germline ends. The V gene's germline CDR1 is MDHEN and CDR2 SYDVKM. The CDR3 contains 14 residues.

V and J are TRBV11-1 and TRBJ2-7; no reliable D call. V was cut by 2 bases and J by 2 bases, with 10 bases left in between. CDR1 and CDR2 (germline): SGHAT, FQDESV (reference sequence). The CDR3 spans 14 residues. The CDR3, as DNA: TGTGCCAGCAGCTTAAGAAGGGTCCCCTACGAGCAGTACTTC. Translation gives CASSLRRVPYEQYF.

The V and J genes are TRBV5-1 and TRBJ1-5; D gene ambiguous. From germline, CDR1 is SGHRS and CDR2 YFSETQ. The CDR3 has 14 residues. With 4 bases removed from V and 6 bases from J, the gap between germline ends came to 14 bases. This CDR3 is CASSPDAGGQPQHF. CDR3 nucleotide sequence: TGCGCCAGCAGCCCGGACGCGGGTGGTCAGCCCCAGCATTTT.

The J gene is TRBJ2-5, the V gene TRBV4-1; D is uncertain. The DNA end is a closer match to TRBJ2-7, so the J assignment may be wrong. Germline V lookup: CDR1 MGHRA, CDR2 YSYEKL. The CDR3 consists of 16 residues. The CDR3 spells CASSQDTGTVPYEQYF. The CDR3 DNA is TGCGCCAGCAGCCAAGATACCGGAACGGTTCCCTACGAGCAGTACTTC.

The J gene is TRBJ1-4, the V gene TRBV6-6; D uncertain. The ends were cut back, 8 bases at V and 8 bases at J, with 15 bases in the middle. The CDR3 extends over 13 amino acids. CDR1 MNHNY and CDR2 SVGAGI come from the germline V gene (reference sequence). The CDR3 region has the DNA TGTGCCAGCTCCCGAGGACCCGGAGAAAAACTGTTTTTT. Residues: CASSRGPGEKLFF.

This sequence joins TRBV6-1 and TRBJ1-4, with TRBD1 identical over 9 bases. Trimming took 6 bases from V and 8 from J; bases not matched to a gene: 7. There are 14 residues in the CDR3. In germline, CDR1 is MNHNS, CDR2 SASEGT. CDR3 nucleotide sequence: TGTGCCAGCAGCCCGGACAGGGGTAACGAAAAACTGTTTTTT. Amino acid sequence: CASSPDRGNEKLFF.

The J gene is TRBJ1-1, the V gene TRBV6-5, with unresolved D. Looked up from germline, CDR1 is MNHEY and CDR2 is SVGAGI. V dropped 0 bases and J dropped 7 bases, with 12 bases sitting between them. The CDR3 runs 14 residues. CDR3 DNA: TGTGCCAGCAGTTACTCGATCGCCGCGAATGAAGCTTTCTTT. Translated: CASSYSIAANEAFF.

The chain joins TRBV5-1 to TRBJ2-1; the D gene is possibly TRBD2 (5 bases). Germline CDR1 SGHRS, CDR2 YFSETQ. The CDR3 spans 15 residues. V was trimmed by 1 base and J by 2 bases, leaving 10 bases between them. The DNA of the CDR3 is TGCGCCAGCAGCTTGAAAGCGGACCCCTACAATGAGCAGTTCTTC. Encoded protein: CASSLKADPYNEQFF.